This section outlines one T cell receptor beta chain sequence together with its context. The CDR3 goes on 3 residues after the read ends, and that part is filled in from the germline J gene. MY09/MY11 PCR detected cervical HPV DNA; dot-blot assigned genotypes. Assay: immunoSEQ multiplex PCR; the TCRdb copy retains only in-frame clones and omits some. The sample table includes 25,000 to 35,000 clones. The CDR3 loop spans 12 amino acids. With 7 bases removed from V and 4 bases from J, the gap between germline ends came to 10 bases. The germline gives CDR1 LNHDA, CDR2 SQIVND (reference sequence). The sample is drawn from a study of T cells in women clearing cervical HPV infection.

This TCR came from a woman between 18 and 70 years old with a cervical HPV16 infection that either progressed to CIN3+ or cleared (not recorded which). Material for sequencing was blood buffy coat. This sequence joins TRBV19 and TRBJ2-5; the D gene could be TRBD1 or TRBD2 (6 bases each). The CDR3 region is CASNGGGETQYF. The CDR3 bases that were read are TGTGCCAGTAACGGAGGGGGAGAGACC. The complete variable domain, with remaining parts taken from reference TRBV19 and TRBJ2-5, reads DGGITQSPKYLFRKEGQNVTLSCEQNLNHDAMYWYRQDPGQGLRLIYYSQIVNDFQKGDIAEGYSVSREKKESFPLTVTSAQKNPTAFYLCASNGGGETQYFGPGTRLLVL.